These 32 T cell receptor beta chains originate from one sample sequenced in a study of blood T cell repertoires in COVID-19. The repertoire was sequenced with immunoSEQ multiplex PCR; TCRdb's copy has only in-frame clones and lacks some. The profile covers tens of thousands of clones, with approximately 71% appearing a single time and approximately 2.5% taken by the ten largest. The specimen was peripheral blood. Source of these receptors: a man between 70 and 80 years old with COVID-19, enrolled during active disease.

The chain recombines TRBV9 with TRBJ2-5, with D perhaps matching TRBD2 (5 bases). The CDR3 covers 15 residues. V was shortened by 4 bases and J by 0 bases, with 13 bases between the two germline ends. Germline V CDR1 and CDR2: SGDLS, YYNGEE. The CDR3 sequence is CASSPEGGNQETQYF. CDR3 nucleotides: TGTGCCAGCAGCCCTGAGGGTGGCAACCAAGAGACCCAGTACTTC.

Only one count was recorded for this clone. Here the CDR3 reads CASSPSGDEQYF. Written as DNA, the CDR3 is TGTGCCAGCTCACCGTCAGGGGACGAGCAGTACTTC. The chain carries TRBV18 and TRBJ2-7; D may be TRBD1 (6 bases). The CDR3 runs to 12 residues. Trimming left V 3 bases short and J 5 bases short, with 8 bases between. Germline loops: CDR1 KGHSH, CDR2 LQKENI.

The CDR3 sequence: CSLARTRITDTQYF. Written as DNA, the CDR3 is TGCAGCCTTGCCCGGACTCGAATCACAGATACGCAGTATTTT. The rearrangement links TRBV29-1 to TRBJ2-3; D may be TRBD2 (5 bases). The V end lost 8 bases, the J end lost 2 bases, and 17 bases lay between the germline ends. Germline V gene sequence: CDR1 SQVTM, CDR2 ANQGSEA. The CDR3 has 14 amino acids.

The gene calls are TRBV18 and TRBJ2-2; D may be TRBD1 (6 bases). This CDR3 has 13 amino acids. The germline V and J ends were trimmed by 3 bases and 7 bases, with 9 bases remaining between them. In germline, CDR1 is KGHSH, CDR2 LQKENI. The CDR3 DNA is TGTGCCAGCTCACCTAGGACAGTCGGGGAGCTGTTTTTT. Its protein is CASSPRTVGELFF.

The chain has TRBV6-5 and TRBJ2-7, with 12 nucleotides matching TRBD1. V was clipped by 5 bases and J by 3 bases; unmatched bases: 5. CDR1 MNHEY and CDR2 SVGAGI come from the germline V gene. CDR3 length: 15 residues. The DNA of the CDR3 is TGTGCCAGCAGTCAGGGACAGGGGGCGGGCTACGAGCAGTACTTC. Its protein is CASSQGQGAGYEQYF.

The chain employs TRBV5-4 and TRBJ2-7; the match to TRBD1 covers 9 bases. The CDR3 extends over 14 amino acids. The V and J ends lost 2 bases and 4 bases, in that order; junction bases with no gene match: 4. CDR1 and CDR2 (germline): SGHNT, YYREEE (reference sequence). CDR3 protein: CASSFGDRVYEQYF. CDR3 DNA: TGTGCCAGCAGCTTCGGGGACAGGGTGTACGAGCAGTACTTC.

The chain recombines TRBV6-2 or TRBV6-3 with TRBJ1-2; D is possibly TRBD1 (5 bases). Per the germline V gene, CDR1 is MNHEY and CDR2 is SVGEGT. This CDR3 comprises 14 residues. Deletions cut 5 bases from V and 3 bases from J, with 13 bases between. CDR3 in DNA: TGTGCCAGCAGTCCCGCGGGGGGAGACTATGGCTACACCTTC. Protein: CASSPAGGDYGYTF.

The rearrangement uses TRBV6-5 and TRBJ2-1, with unresolved D. V gave up 6 bases and J gave up 0 bases, with 12 bases separating them. CDR3 length: 15 amino acids. Germline lookup yields CDR1 MNHEY and CDR2 SVGAGI. As DNA, the CDR3 is TGTGCCAGCAGCCAGCGCCTCAGCTCCTACAATGAGCAGTTCTTC. This sequence encodes CASSQRLSSYNEQFF.

The chain uses TRBV7-3 and TRBJ2-7; 7 positions match TRBD2. CDR1 is SGHTA and CDR2 is FQGTGA in the germline V gene. V was pared by 2 bases and J by 12 bases, with 10 bases of the junction left unmatched. The CDR3 contains 13 residues. Written as DNA, the CDR3 is TGTGCCAGCAGCTTAGGCGGGAGCCAGGAGGCGTACTTC. This translates into CASSLGGSQEAYF.

The chain joins TRBV25-1 to TRBJ2-6; a possible D gene is TRBD2 (5 bases). Per germline, CDR1 MGHDK and CDR2 SYGVNS. This CDR3 spans 17 amino acids. Trimming left V 3 bases short and J 4 bases short, with 16 bases between. CDR3 bases: TGTGCCAGCAGTGACTTTGTGGGAGTGGACGGGGCCAACGTCCTGACTTTC. This encodes CASSDFVGVDGANVLTF.

V usage is TRBV5-6 and J usage is TRBJ2-7, with TRBD2 matching 13 bases. With 4 bases clipped from V and 5 bases from J, the junction kept 12 bases outside the gene matches. The CDR3 extends over 17 amino acids. Per the germline V gene, CDR1 is SGHDT and CDR2 is YYEEEE. The CDR3 spells CASSRGGLAGTGDEQYF. The CDR3 coding sequence is TGTGCCAGCAGCAGGGGGGGACTAGCGGGAACCGGCGACGAGCAGTACTTC.

This clone was detected only a few times. The genes are TRBV28 and TRBJ2-6; 9 bases are shared with TRBD1. The CDR3 has 15 amino acids. With 9 bases clipped from V and 0 bases from J, the junction kept 3 bases outside the gene matches. The germline gives CDR1 MDHEN, CDR2 SYDVKM. CDR3 coding DNA: TGTGCCAGTAGGACAGGGGCCTCTGGGGCCAACGTCCTGACTTTC. Its translation: CASRTGASGANVLTF.

The J gene is TRBJ2-7, the V gene TRBV6-1; TRBD1 matches at 8 bases. CDR1 MNHNS and CDR2 SASEGT come from the germline V gene. This CDR3 spans 15 amino acids. J lost 3 bases, V lost 1 base, and 5 bases had no gene match. CDR3 nucleotide sequence: TGTGCCAGCAGTGAAGGGACAGGGCCGGGCTACGAGCAGTACTTC. Protein product: CASSEGTGPGYEQYF.

V usage is TRBV27 and J usage is TRBJ2-7; 13 bases match TRBD2. Trimming removed 2 bases from V and 4 bases from J; junction bases left unmatched: 2. Looked up from germline, CDR1 is MNHEY and CDR2 is SMNVEV (reference sequence). The CDR3 consists of 15 residues. CDR3 sequence reads: CASSLRTSGRYEQYF. DNA for the CDR3: TGTGCCAGCAGTTTACGGACTAGCGGGAGATACGAGCAGTACTTC.

The rearrangement joins TRBV28 to TRBJ1-2; TRBD1 matches at 9 bases. The CDR3 totals 15 residues. CDR1 is MDHEN and CDR2 is SYDVKM in the germline V gene. V lost 6 bases and J lost 4; bases outside the gene matches: 9. The CDR3 DNA is TGTGCCAGCAGACCCCAGGACAGGGGTTCCTATGGCTACACCTTC. Amino acids: CASRPQDRGSYGYTF.

This chain uses TRBV5-1 with TRBJ1-2, with D maybe TRBD1 (5 bases). The CDR3 runs 16 residues. V was cut by 0 bases and J by 0 bases, with 12 bases left in between. CDR1 and CDR2 from the germline V gene are SGHRS and YFSETQ. In DNA, the CDR3 is TGCGCCAGCAGCTTGGCTGGGGCCGAAGCTAACTATGGCTACACCTTC. Translated: CASSLAGAEANYGYTF.

V gene TRBV7-8 combines with J gene TRBJ1-3, with 7 bases matching TRBD1. This CDR3 has 14 amino acids. Germline V gene sequence: CDR1 SGHVS, CDR2 FQNEAQ. J gave up 4 bases and V 5 bases, and 5 bases lay outside the gene matches. CDR3 amino acids: CASSEQGTGNTIYF. In DNA, the CDR3 is TGTGCCAGCAGCGAACAGGGGACCGGAAACACCATATATTTT.

V is TRBV6-5 and J is TRBJ2-7; 12 positions match TRBD1. The junction had 3 bases not matched to a gene; V was cut back by 2 bases and J by 7 bases. The CDR3 is 14 residues long. Germline V lookup: CDR1 MNHEY, CDR2 SVGAGI. The CDR3 is CASSYGTGGEEQYF. Written as DNA, the CDR3 is TGTGCCAGCAGTTACGGGACAGGGGGCGAAGAGCAGTACTTC.

The V call is TRBV19, the J call TRBJ1-5; 10 bases map to TRBD1. The CDR3 is made up of 15 amino acids. Trimming at V came to 5 bases and at J to 6 bases, leaving 7 bases not matched to a gene. Germline-derived CDR1 and CDR2 are LNHDA and SQIVND (reference sequence). This chain's CDR3 is CASSARQGATQPQHF. The CDR3 nucleotides read TGTGCCAGTAGTGCCCGACAGGGGGCCACTCAGCCCCAGCATTTT.

The genes are TRBV28 and TRBJ2-7, with D possibly matching TRBD2 (5 bases). The V gene's germline CDR1 is MDHEN and CDR2 SYDVKM. Trimming removed 1 base at V and 4 bases at J, with 8 bases between. The CDR3 is 13 amino acids. Here the CDR3 DNA reads TGTGCCAGCAGTTTATCGGGAAAATACGAGCAGTACTTC. Translating it yields CASSLSGKYEQYF.

This clone has only a few counts. The chain couples TRBV4-3 to TRBJ1-4; D ambiguous. The V end lost 1 base, the J end lost 11 bases, and 14 bases lay between the germline ends. The CDR3 has 14 amino acids. From germline, CDR1 is LGHNA and CDR2 YSLEER. The CDR3 sequence is CASSQGGGSGKLFF. CDR3 coding DNA: TGCGCCAGCAGCCAAGGAGGAGGGTCGGGGAAACTGTTTTTT.

The CDR3 is CASSLGTAGYNEQFF. CDR3 DNA sequence: TGTGCCAGCAGCCTAGGGACAGCTGGCTACAATGAGCAGTTCTTC. This sequence joins TRBV7-2 and TRBJ2-1, with TRBD1 identical over 7 bases. This CDR3 region has 15 residues. J lost 3 bases, V lost 5 bases, and 7 bases had no gene match. The germline V gene encodes CDR1 SGHTA and CDR2 FQGNSA.

The rearrangement uses TRBV5-6 and TRBJ1-2; 8 bases agree with TRBD1. V dropped 1 base and J dropped 8; count of bases not matched to a gene: 4. The CDR3 spans 13 residues. Looked up from germline, CDR1 is SGHDT and CDR2 is YYEEEE. The CDR3 sequence: CASSLQGASGYTF. The CDR3, as DNA: TGTGCCAGCAGCTTGCAGGGGGCGTCGGGCTACACCTTC.

The V and J genes are TRBV2 and TRBJ2-3; perhaps TRBD2 as D (6 bases). The CDR3 spans 19 residues. V gave up 4 bases and J gave up 3 bases, with 26 bases separating them. CDR1 and CDR2 from the germline V gene are SNHLY and FYNNEI. The CDR3 reads CASSADRRVGGGSTDTQYF. CDR3 DNA sequence: TGTGCCAGCAGTGCCGACCGTCGCGTCGGAGGAGGGTCGACAGATACGCAGTATTTT.

This clone showed up just a few times. The CDR3 protein is CASSQLSFYEQFF. The CDR3 DNA sequence: TGTGCCAGCAGCCAATTATCTTTTTATGAGCAGTTCTTC. V usage is TRBV3-1 (or the pseudogene TRBV3-2) and J usage is TRBJ2-1; no firm D call. The CDR3 runs to 13 residues. Germline-derived CDR1 and CDR2 are LGHDT and YNNKEL (reference sequence). Trimming took off 2 bases at V and 8 bases at J, with 10 bases between the two ends.

CDR3 in DNA: TGTGCCAGCAGGACCGGGACAGACTATGGCTACACCTTC. Translation gives CASRTGTDYGYTF. The rearrangement uses TRBV28 and TRBJ1-2; 7 bases line up with TRBD1. Germline CDR1 is MDHEN and CDR2 is SYDVKM. CDR3 length equals 13 residues. Trimming took 6 bases from V and 3 from J; bases not matched to a gene: 4.

The chain is built from TRBV10-2 and TRBJ1-5; D unresolved. This CDR3 is built from 13 residues. Germline-derived CDR1 and CDR2 are WSHSY and SAAADI. The V and J ends lost 7 bases and 3 bases respectively, with 10 bases between them. This CDR3 is CASTETDNQPQHF. In nucleotides, the CDR3 is TGCGCCAGCACGGAGACCGACAATCAGCCCCAGCATTTT.

J is TRBJ1-5 and V is TRBV6-5; 8 bases match TRBD1. Germline V gene sequence: CDR1 MNHEY, CDR2 SVGAGI. The CDR3 has 14 residues. The trim removed 4 bases at V and 6 bases at J, leaving 5 bases unmatched. CDR3 sequence reads: CASSSRTGGQPQHF. The CDR3 nucleotides read TGTGCCAGCAGTTCCCGTACAGGGGGTCAGCCCCAGCATTTT.

The chain couples TRBV2 to TRBJ2-2; TRBD1 aligns across 7 bases. Germline values: CDR1 SNHLY, CDR2 FYNNEI. This CDR3 has 15 amino acids. V dropped 6 bases and J dropped 5; count of bases not matched to a gene: 9. The CDR3 DNA follows: TGTGCCAGCAGCCGCACGGGACAGCTAACCGGGGAGCTGTTTTTT. Translating it yields CASSRTGQLTGELFF.

This sequence joins TRBV5-6 and TRBJ1-1; D gene unclear. The CDR3 is made up of 14 amino acids. Looked up from germline, CDR1 is SGHDT and CDR2 is YYEEEE. V lost 1 base and J 4 bases, leaving 11 bases between the germline ends. CDR3 bases: TGTGCCAGCAGCTTGTCTGCAGATCGCACTGAAGCTTTCTTT. Protein sequence: CASSLSADRTEAFF. The entire variable domain, with the rest obtained from reference TRBV5-6 and TRBJ1-1, is as follows: DAGVTQSPTHLIKTRGQQVTLRCSPKSGHDTVSWYQQALGQGPQFIFQYYEEEERQRGNFPDRFSGHQFPNYSSELNVNALLLGDSALYLCASSLSADRTEAFFGQGTRLTVV.

This chain uses TRBV10-3 with TRBJ1-2; 7 nucleotides agree with TRBD1. Germline lookup yields CDR1 ENHRY and CDR2 SYGVKD. This CDR3 region has 14 residues. The junction had 9 bases not matched to a gene; V was cut back by 3 bases and J by 8 bases. The CDR3, as DNA: TGTGCCATCAGTGAACAGGGGAACGATTACGGCTACACCTTC. Translating gives CAISEQGNDYGYTF.

This chain links TRBV27 with TRBJ1-2, with TRBD1 matching 10 bases. With 6 bases clipped from V and 8 bases from J, the junction kept 3 bases outside the gene matches. The CDR3 runs 12 residues. Germline V CDR1 and CDR2: MNHEY, SMNVEV (reference sequence). The CDR3 here is CASRETGGGYTF. CDR3 DNA: TGTGCCAGCAGGGAGACAGGGGGCGGCTACACCTTC.